This TCR beta chain was retrieved from a study of OX40 agonist ivuxolimab in advanced cancers. Study at large: Intravenous ivuxolimab at 0.01 to 10 mg/kg was given to patients every 2 weeks. Findings of the study overall: On average, CD8+ T cells showed a greater number of expanded clones than CD4+. Those patients achieving a partial response at 0.1-3.0 mg/kg showed among the lowest clonal expansion.

Worth noting for this clone: The antigen is unknown.

Only in-frame clones appear in the TCRdb table, and some are missing; sequencing was by immunoSEQ multiplex PCR. Seen here are 50,000 to 65,000 clones, about 85% observed once, and the top ten hold about 4.8%. In germline, CDR1 is KGHSH, CDR2 LQKENI. V dropped 2 bases and J dropped 9 bases, with 8 bases sitting between them. The CDR3 sequence is 12 residues long. Sequenced here: CD4+ or CD8+ T cells sorted from blood, sampled in a trial of the OX40 agonist ivuxolimab. V usage is TRBV18 and J usage is TRBJ2-1, with D possibly TRBD2 on 5 matching bases. This TCR was recovered from an adult with an advanced solid tumor such as melanoma, head and neck, liver or kidney cancer. CDR3 amino acids: CASSPSSGEQFF. DNA of the CDR3: TGTGCCAGCTCACCATCGAGCGGTGAGCAGTTCTTC.